Each of the 20 T cell receptor beta chains below was sequenced from the same sample in a study of beta chain features in type 1 diabetes. Of the isolated RNA, all was reverse transcribed, and so the sequenced material was expressed TCRB transcripts. Libraries were prepared by immunoSEQ multiplex PCR; TCRdb keeps only in-frame clonotypes and omits some of them. Of some 220,000 clones listed, about a tenth are singletons. Sequencing was carried out using central memory CD4+ T cells from blood. Receptors were obtained from a man aged 18 to 29 in good health.

The chain links TRBV15 to TRBJ2-7; no clear D. The CDR3 is 12 residues long. The germline V gene encodes CDR1 LNHNV and CDR2 YYDKDF (reference sequence). The V and J ends lost 3 bases and 7 bases respectively, with 10 bases between them. In DNA form, the CDR3 reads TGTGCCACCAGCAGGGGGTATAGAGAGCAGTACTTC. Its protein product is CATSRGYREQYF. Full variable domain (remainder filled in from reference TRBV15 and TRBJ2-7): DAMVIQNPRYQVTQFGKPVTLSCSQTLNHNVMYWYQQKSSQAPKLLFHYYDKDFNNEADTPDNFQSRRPNTSFCFLDIRSPGLGDTAMYLCATSRGYREQYFGPGTRLTVT.

In this sample, this clone turned up a few times. This sequence joins TRBV29-1 and TRBJ2-7; the match to TRBD2 covers 10 bases. CDR3 length: 14 residues. V was pared by 5 bases and J by 3 bases, with 7 bases of the junction left unmatched. CDR1 SQVTM and CDR2 ANQGSEA come from the germline V gene. The CDR3 here is CSVSTGTSVYEQYF. The DNA for the CDR3 is TGCAGCGTTTCCACCGGGACTAGCGTCTACGAGCAGTACTTC.

The chain employs TRBV4-2 and TRBJ2-7, with D possibly TRBD2 on 6 matching bases. Trimming stripped 5 bases from V and 1 base from J, with 15 bases between. CDR1 is LGHNA, CDR2 YNFKEQ, per germline. The CDR3 length is 15 residues. CDR3 protein: CASSESPGVSYEQYF. The DNA for the CDR3 is TGTGCCAGCAGCGAGTCTCCGGGAGTATCCTACGAGCAGTACTTC.

This clone was found a few times. V and J are TRBV2 and TRBJ2-7; 8 bases are shared with TRBD2. V dropped 3 bases and J dropped 6; count of bases not matched to a gene: 7. In germline, CDR1 is SNHLY, CDR2 FYNNEI. The CDR3 covers 14 residues. The CDR3 DNA sequence: TGTGCCAGCAGTGATAGAGCGGGAGCATCCGAGCAGTACTTC. It codes for CASSDRAGASEQYF.

This clone has more than one count but fewer than ten. This chain links TRBV30 with TRBJ2-1; a possible D gene is TRBD2 (8 bases). CDR3 length equals 15 residues. V was cut by 5 bases and J by 3 bases, with 17 bases left in between. Germline assignment: CDR1 GTSNPN and CDR2 SVGIG (reference sequence). The CDR3 sequence is CAWQGGTRDYNEQFF. In nucleotides, the CDR3 is TGTGCCTGGCAGGGGGGGACTAGGGACTACAATGAGCAGTTCTTC.

V gene TRBV18 combines with J gene TRBJ2-1; TRBD1 agrees at 9 bases. The germline V gene encodes CDR1 KGHSH and CDR2 LQKENI. The CDR3 contains 15 residues. V shed 3 bases, J shed 12 bases, and the junction held 12 bases outside the gene matches. This CDR3 is CASSPQKQGALGQFF. DNA for the CDR3: TGTGCCAGCTCACCCCAGAAACAGGGGGCGTTGGGGCAGTTCTTC.

This clone turned up a few times. This rearrangement joins TRBV21-1 to TRBJ2-3; TRBD2, the D gene given by the table, was not confirmed from the DNA. TRBV21-1 is a documented pseudogene. The CDR3 has 14 residues. Written as DNA, the CDR3 is TGTGCCAGCAGCAAAGGCGGCTCCCCGGATACGCAGTATTTT. Protein: CASSKGGSPDTQYF.

This sequence joins TRBV7-2 and TRBJ2-7, with TRBD2 matching over 14 bases. The CDR3 has 16 amino acids. J gave up 4 bases and V 0 bases, and 2 bases lay outside the gene matches. CDR1 and CDR2 (germline): SGHTA, FQGNSA. The CDR3, as DNA: TGTGCCAGCAGCTTAGCAGGGACTAGCGGGAGTTACGAGCAGTACTTC. Its protein is CASSLAGTSGSYEQYF.

The V gene is TRBV19, the J gene TRBJ2-3; D uncertain. This CDR3 contains 12 residues. Deletions cut 5 bases from V and 3 bases from J, with 6 bases between. CDR1 and CDR2 (germline): LNHDA, SQIVND (reference sequence). CDR3 residues: CASSVRTDTQYF. The CDR3 DNA follows: TGTGCCAGTAGTGTCAGAACAGATACGCAGTATTTT.

There are a few counts of this clone. CDR3 nucleotide sequence: TGTGCCAGCAGAGCCCAGAGCAATCAGCCCCAGCATTTT. Its translation is CASRAQSNQPQHF. This rearrangement joins TRBV25-1 to TRBJ1-5; D uncertain. From germline, CDR1 is MGHDK and CDR2 SYGVNS. V lost 6 bases and J 1 base, leaving 7 bases between the germline ends. The CDR3 is 13 amino acids.

This clone was detected only once. This chain's CDR3 is CASSELKAGGLGGEQFF. The CDR3 nucleotides read TGTGCCAGCAGTGAACTCAAAGCGGGAGGGCTTGGGGGTGAGCAGTTCTTC. The chain has TRBV6-1 and TRBJ2-1; TRBD2 matches at 10 bases. The CDR3 has 17 amino acids. The germline V gene has CDR1 MNHNS and CDR2 SASEGT. The V segment lost 2 bases and the J segment 9 bases; nucleotides outside the gene matches: 13.

This clone has just a few counts. The genes are TRBV9 and TRBJ2-1; tentative D call: TRBD2 (5 bases). The germline V gene encodes CDR1 SGDLS and CDR2 YYNGEE. V gave up 0 bases and J gave up 7 bases, with 20 bases separating them. This CDR3 has 17 residues. CDR3 residues: CASSVAGGGTGENEQFF. The CDR3 region has the DNA TGTGCCAGCAGCGTAGCCGGCGGAGGTACCGGTGAGAATGAGCAGTTCTTC.

At least ten counts were recorded for this clone. V is TRBV5-1 and J is TRBJ2-5; no firm D call. The CDR3 loop spans 15 amino acids. The V gene lost 1 base and the J gene lost 5 bases, with 15 bases spanning the gap. Germline lookup yields CDR1 SGHRS and CDR2 YFSETQ. The CDR3 spells CASSLIGTTGETQYF. The CDR3 DNA is TGCGCCAGCAGCTTGATCGGCACCACCGGGGAGACCCAGTACTTC. The whole variable domain, filled in from reference TRBV5-1 and TRBJ2-5, reads KAGVTQTPRYLIKTRGQQVTLSCSPISGHRSVSWYQQTPGQGLQFLFEYFSETQRNKGNFPGRFSGRQFSNSRSEMNVSTLELGDSALYLCASSLIGTTGETQYFGPGTRLLVL.

This clone was observed at least ten times. This sequence joins TRBV7-9 and TRBJ2-7, with D tentatively TRBD1 (6 bases). Germline V lookup: CDR1 SEHNR, CDR2 FQNEAQ (reference sequence). The CDR3 runs 14 residues. Trimming stripped 4 bases from V and 1 base from J, with 11 bases between. CDR3 residues: CASSSYRASYEQYF. In nucleotides, the CDR3 is TGTGCCAGCAGCTCTTACAGGGCGTCCTACGAGCAGTACTTC.

This clone was found many times. The genes are TRBV12-5 and TRBJ2-1; unclear D gene. V was clipped by 6 bases and J by 5 bases, with 5 bases between them. Germline V lookup: CDR1 LGHNT, CDR2 FRNRAP. The CDR3 covers 11 residues. DNA for the CDR3: TGTGCTAGTGGGGTGGACAATGAGCAGTTCTTC. Protein product: CASGVDNEQFF.

This clone came up a few times. The chain is built from TRBV5-4 and TRBJ1-4, with 9 bases that match TRBD1. The CDR3 runs to 15 residues. The J segment lost 7 bases and the V segment lost 4 bases, leaving 8 bases of the junction unmatched. Per the germline V gene, CDR1 is SGHNT and CDR2 is YYREEE (reference sequence). This chain's CDR3 is CASSRTGTGFEKLFF. The CDR3 DNA is TGTGCCAGCAGCCGAACCGGGACAGGGTTTGAAAAACTGTTTTTT.

This clone came up many times. The chain has TRBV2 and TRBJ2-1; 9 nucleotides align to TRBD2. This CDR3 region has 14 residues. With 7 bases clipped from V and 10 bases from J, the junction kept 11 bases outside the gene matches. Germline CDR1 is SNHLY and CDR2 is FYNNEI. Here the CDR3 reads CASTAASGTLEQFF. As DNA, the CDR3 is TGTGCCAGCACCGCGGCTAGCGGGACATTGGAGCAGTTCTTC.

This clone was found a few times. This sequence joins TRBV2 and TRBJ2-2, with 7 bases matching TRBD1. Germline CDR1 reads SNHLY; CDR2 reads FYNNEI. V dropped 6 bases and J dropped 2; count of bases not matched to a gene: 3. This CDR3 is built from 14 residues. The CDR3 nucleotides read TGTGCCAGCAGAGGGGACAGTAACACCGGGGAGCTGTTTTTT. It yields the protein CASRGDSNTGELFF.

The chain uses TRBV15 and TRBJ2-2; TRBD2 might be the D (6 bases). The CDR3 has 14 residues. Trimming pared 6 bases from V and 1 base from J, leaving 9 bases between. Per the germline V gene, CDR1 is LNHNV and CDR2 is YYDKDF (reference sequence). CDR3 amino acids: CATRGGVNTGELFF. CDR3 nucleotide sequence: TGTGCCACCAGAGGCGGGGTGAACACCGGGGAGCTGTTTTTT.

The rearrangement links TRBV14 to TRBJ2-3, with no clear D. Germline values: CDR1 SGHDN, CDR2 FVKESK. The V end lost 4 bases, the J end lost 0 bases, and 5 bases lay between the germline ends. The CDR3 totals 13 residues. CDR3 residues: CASSPLSTDTQYF. DNA for the CDR3: TGTGCCAGCAGCCCCCTGAGCACAGATACGCAGTATTTT.